The 21 T cell receptor beta chains below were found in one sample sequenced in a study of beta chain features in type 1 diabetes (dated by TCRdb to the late 2010s). Study-level results and caveats: Type 1 diabetes patients showed a moderate but significant shortening of TCRB CDR3 length in all four CD4+ subsets.

To prepare the library, the immunoSEQ multiplex PCR assay was applied. The entire isolated RNA was reverse transcribed using the High Capacity cDNA Reverse Transcription Kit, and thus expressed TCRB transcripts were sequenced. TCRdb retrieved this table from immuneACCESS and kept in-frame rearrangements only. Not all clones are present; in checked studies, unresolved V genes account for under half, and no reason is known for the remainder. The sample records roughly 340,000 clones, approximately 12% of which are singletons. 0.0085% to 0.012% of the sample comes from the top ten. No antigen has been identified for these receptors. Sequenced sample: naive CD4+ T cells from blood. The sample's cell subset or site label, in plain terms: true naive CD4+ T cells. The receptor set was obtained from a woman between 18 and 29 years old with type 1 diabetes.

The chain carries TRBV5-1 and TRBJ1-1; 7 bases align to TRBD1. Germline-derived CDR1 and CDR2 are SGHRS and YFSETQ. V shed 4 bases, J shed 7 bases, and the junction held 10 bases outside the gene matches. The CDR3 has 14 residues. CDR3: CASSPEGQTFEAFF. The CDR3 DNA follows: TGCGCCAGCAGCCCGGAGGGACAGACATTTGAAGCTTTCTTT. The full variable domain, with the rest looked up from reference TRBV5-1 and TRBJ1-1, is KAGVTQTPRYLIKTRGQQVTLSCSPISGHRSVSWYQQTPGQGLQFLFEYFSETQRNKGNFPGRFSGRQFSNSRSEMNVSTLELGDSALYLCASSPEGQTFEAFFGQGTRLTVV.

The chain couples TRBV11-2 to TRBJ1-2, with TRBD1 as a possible D gene (5 bases). Germline CDR1 SGHAT, CDR2 FQNNGV. The V end lost 8 bases, the J end lost 7 bases, and 14 bases lay between the germline ends. This CDR3 has 12 residues. CDR3 in DNA: TGTGCCAGCGCACAGGTGGCCGGTGGCTACACCTTC. It specifies CASAQVAGGYTF.

This clone was seen only a few times. The chain links TRBV29-1 to TRBJ2-2; 7 nucleotides align to TRBD2. Germline V gives CDR1 SQVTM, CDR2 ANQGSEA. V was clipped by 6 bases and J by 5 bases; unmatched bases: 15. The CDR3 is made up of 16 amino acids. As DNA, the CDR3 is TGCAGCGTAGAACCGGGACTAAGCCCAGGTACCGGGGAGCTGTTTTTT. This codes for CSVEPGLSPGTGELFF.

This clone was observed a handful of times. The chain is built from TRBV20-1 and TRBJ1-4, with D possibly being TRBD1 (5 bases). Trimming removed 6 bases at V and 8 bases at J, with 10 bases between. The CDR3 contains 11 residues. CDR1 and CDR2 from the germline V gene are DFQATT and SNEGSKA (reference sequence). The CDR3 region is CSAENREKLFF. CDR3 DNA sequence: TGCAGTGCGGAGAACAGGGAAAAACTGTTTTTT.

This clone was observed a handful of times. Within the sample, other DNA sequences also encode this same CDR3. The chain employs TRBV4-1 and TRBJ1-5, with a weak D call TRBD1 (5 bases). The CDR3 consists of 14 residues. Trimming removed 0 bases at V and 2 bases at J, with 5 bases between. Germline V CDR1 and CDR2: MGHRA, YSYEKL. The CDR3, as DNA: TGCGCCAGCAGCCAAGACAGGGGCAATCAGCCCCAGCATTTT. Translated: CASSQDRGNQPQHF.

The V and J genes are TRBV2 and TRBJ2-3; perhaps TRBD1 as D (5 bases). Deletions cut 2 bases from V and 6 bases from J, with 12 bases between. The CDR3 length is 14 residues. Germline V CDR1 and CDR2: SNHLY, FYNNEI. In nucleotides, the CDR3 is TGTGCCAGCAGTGAACGCAGGGTAGGGGATACGCAGTATTTT. Residues: CASSERRVGDTQYF.

This clone was counted between two and nine times. The chain uses TRBV9 and TRBJ2-7, with D maybe TRBD2 (6 bases). CDR3 length: 14 amino acids. Germline assignment: CDR1 SGDLS and CDR2 YYNGEE. V was clipped by 2 bases and J by 6 bases, with 15 bases between them. The CDR3: CASSVSFPGGEQYF. The CDR3 DNA reads as TGTGCCAGCAGCGTTTCCTTCCCCGGGGGCGAGCAGTACTTC. Using reference TRBV9 and TRBJ2-7 for the parts outside the CDR3, the full variable domain is DSGVTQTPKHLITATGQRVTLRCSPRSGDLSVYWYQQSLDQGLQFLIQYYNGEERAKGNILERFSAQQFPDLHSELNLSSLELGDSALYFCASSVSFPGGEQYFGPGTRLTVT.

The table lists this clone with a few counts. The rearrangement joins TRBV5-1 to TRBJ2-7; 16 bases align to TRBD2. The V segment lost 2 bases and the J segment 1 base; nucleotides outside the gene matches: 6. The CDR3 loop spans 18 amino acids. Germline values: CDR1 SGHRS, CDR2 YFSETQ. The CDR3 here is CASSFGTSGRARSYEQYF. The CDR3 region has the DNA TGCGCCAGCAGCTTCGGGACTAGCGGGAGGGCCCGATCCTACGAGCAGTACTTC.

In its sample, this clone was seen a few times. V is TRBV19 and J is TRBJ2-7; the match to TRBD1 covers 9 bases. After removal of 2 bases from V and 2 bases from J, the junction contained 7 bases not matched to a gene. This CDR3 is 16 amino acids long. Germline V CDR1 and CDR2: LNHDA, SQIVND (reference sequence). The CDR3 coding sequence is TGTGCCAGTAGTATATCATCGGGACAGGGACCCTACGAGCAGTACTTC. Amino acids: CASSISSGQGPYEQYF.

V usage is TRBV25-1 and J usage is TRBJ2-2; 13 bases match TRBD2. V trimming: 3 bases; J trimming: 7 bases; junction bases outside the gene matches: 5. CDR1 is MGHDK, CDR2 SYGVNS, per germline. The CDR3 extends over 16 amino acids. CDR3 sequence: CASSESGLAGNGELFF. In DNA, the CDR3 is TGTGCCAGCAGTGAGTCGGGACTAGCGGGAAACGGGGAGCTGTTTTTT.

This clone was counted between two and nine times. The chain couples TRBV7-9 to TRBJ2-3; D is ambiguous. CDR1 SEHNR and CDR2 FQNEAQ come from the germline V gene (reference sequence). V was cut by 4 bases and J by 2 bases, with 13 bases left in between. CDR3 length equals 15 residues. CDR3 residues: CASSSGAVLTDTQYF. The CDR3 region has the DNA TGTGCCAGCAGCTCTGGTGCGGTACTCACAGATACGCAGTATTTT.

This clone has a handful of counts. This chain connects TRBV7-9 to TRBJ2-1, with 9 positions matching TRBD2. The germline gives CDR1 SEHNR, CDR2 FQNEAQ (reference sequence). The trim removed 4 bases at V and 4 bases at J, leaving 8 bases unmatched. This CDR3 comprises 16 residues. The CDR3 DNA is TGTGCCAGCAGCTCCGCCGGGACTAGCAGGTACAATGAGCAGTTCTTC. Translation gives CASSSAGTSRYNEQFF.

The rearrangement links TRBV5-8 to TRBJ1-5; D call uncertain. V was pared by 0 bases and J by 5 bases, with 9 bases between. Germline values: CDR1 SGHTS, CDR2 YDEGEE. There are 14 residues in the CDR3. The CDR3 here is CASSLAGLDQPQHF. The CDR3 nucleotides read TGTGCCAGCAGCTTGGCAGGTTTGGATCAGCCCCAGCATTTT.

The V call is TRBV7-9, the J call TRBJ2-3; 8 nucleotides align to TRBD2. The trim removed 6 bases at V and 3 bases at J, leaving 14 bases unmatched. Germline CDR1 and CDR2: SEHNR and FQNEAQ (reference sequence). The CDR3 has 17 amino acids. This CDR3 is CASSPPPRGRRTDTQYF. CDR3 DNA: TGTGCCAGCAGTCCACCCCCCCGCGGGAGGCGGACAGATACGCAGTATTTT.

The chain couples TRBV28 to TRBJ1-2; 9 bases fit TRBD1. The CDR3 has 16 residues. V lost 5 bases and J lost 4; bases outside the gene matches: 11. Germline values: CDR1 MDHEN, CDR2 SYDVKM. The CDR3 sequence: CASSTRGQGSVYGYTF. For the CDR3, the DNA is TGTGCCAGCAGTACAAGGGGACAGGGAAGCGTCTATGGCTACACCTTC.

The table lists this clone with a few counts. This chain connects TRBV2 to TRBJ2-5; D is possibly TRBD1 (6 bases). CDR1 is SNHLY, CDR2 FYNNEI, per germline. V was trimmed by 6 bases and J by 2 bases, leaving 10 bases between them. The CDR3 spans 13 residues. The CDR3 protein is CASRADRQETQYF. The CDR3 bases are TGTGCCAGCAGAGCAGACAGGCAAGAGACCCAGTACTTC.

This clone was seen a handful of times. The chain carries TRBV9 and TRBJ2-7, with 10 bases fitting TRBD2. The CDR3 has 15 amino acids. V lost 1 base, J lost 4 bases, and 5 bases stayed unmatched. Germline-derived CDR1 and CDR2 are SGDLS and YYNGEE. The CDR3 nucleotides read TGTGCCAGCAGCGTAATGTCTAGCGGGAGTTACGAGCAGTACTTC. It yields the protein CASSVMSSGSYEQYF.

This chain links TRBV30 with TRBJ2-7; possibly TRBD2 for D (5 bases). Germline V gene sequence: CDR1 GTSNPN, CDR2 SVGIG (reference sequence). Trimming took 3 bases from V and 0 from J, leaving 12 bases between them. This CDR3 comprises 14 residues. DNA of the CDR3: TGTGCCTGGAGGACCGGAGGCCCCTCCTACGAGCAGTACTTC. It encodes CAWRTGGPSYEQYF.

In this sample, this clone turned up once. The chain employs TRBV6-5 and TRBJ1-2; 9 nucleotides match TRBD1. Germline lookup yields CDR1 MNHEY and CDR2 SVGAGI. V lost 0 bases and J lost 9; bases outside the gene matches: 8. The CDR3 consists of 15 residues. This CDR3 is CASSYSGTGFDRYTF. CDR3 DNA: TGTGCCAGCAGTTACTCTGGGACAGGGTTTGATCGCTACACCTTC.

The rearrangement joins TRBV6-5 to TRBJ2-3; the D is unclear. The CDR3 loop spans 12 amino acids. The V and J ends lost 4 bases and 6 bases respectively, with 8 bases between them. Germline assignment: CDR1 MNHEY and CDR2 SVGAGI. This CDR3 reads CASSSRLDTQYF. DNA for the CDR3: TGTGCCAGCAGTTCCAGGTTGGATACGCAGTATTTT.

This chain uses TRBV28 with TRBJ1-2; D perhaps matches TRBD1 (6 bases). Germline CDR1 is MDHEN and CDR2 is SYDVKM. CDR3 length equals 15 residues. The ends were cut back, 7 bases at V and 1 base at J, with 16 bases in the middle. CDR3 protein: CASNFPGEGNYGYTF. The CDR3 bases are TGTGCCAGCAATTTCCCAGGGGAGGGTAACTATGGCTACACCTTC.